This T cell receptor (beta chain) was captured in a study of T cell repertoires in cytomegalovirus infection (dated by TCRdb to the late 2010s). Study-wide context: Because public TCR beta signatures pointed to carriage of CMV infection together with the matching HLA type, the HLA type of each donor mattered for the analysis. General conclusions and limits of the study: The ex vivo response was dominated by HLA-C-restricted CMV-specific TCR beta clonotypes, and the single most frequent clonotype in two of eight donors was supplied by these HLA-C-restricted clonotypes. Cumulative frequency of public TCR beta family members discriminated carriers of CMV infection plus the relevant HLA type in this cohort and an independent approximately 370-donor cohort.

Between the V and J ends, shortened by 5 bases and 5 bases respectively, the junction contains 15 bases. The CDR3 goes from the cysteine to the phenylalanine over 15 residues. The CDR3 DNA has 45 bases and is translated from base 1. TCRdb names Illumina HiSeq 1500 as the instrument used. In TCRdb, the public reads were trimmed at Q25 with fastp and aligned with MiXCR, with productive beta chains retained. Each entry is one CDR3 protein sequence, shown with its most common DNA and genes. This sample holds about 320,000 distinct CDR3 sequences; around a tenth were observed only once. The top ten clones comprise around 4.5% of the sample. Comments on this clonotype: The target of this receptor is not known. No base-level quality is on record; no much larger clone is a single base apart.

The chain is made from TRBV12-3 or TRBV12-4 and TRBJ1-4, with the identity of the D gene unclear. This TCR derives from a human donor in good health (CMV status not recorded). Some clones in this sample may be carry-over from other donors' samples. Sequences were obtained from PBMCs. The CDR3 corresponds to CASSRIGNGNEKLFF. The nucleotide sequence reads as follows: TGTGCCAGCAGTCGTATAGGGAATGGGAATGAAAAACTGTTTTTT.